The 12 T cell receptor beta chains below come from one sample, sequenced in a study of blood T cell repertoires in COVID-19. Here immunoSEQ multiplex PCR was the method, and the copy in TCRdb shows in-frame clones only, minus some. The profile shows about 13,000 clones, about 90% of them singletons. Sequencing was carried out using peripheral blood. These receptors originate from a human donor with active COVID-19. The donor label of this sample is uncertain.

The chain uses TRBV6-2 or TRBV6-3 and TRBJ1-2; D unresolved. With 2 bases removed from V and 7 bases from J, the gap between germline ends came to 5 bases. CDR1 is MNHEY, CDR2 SVGEGT, per germline. The CDR3 is 11 amino acids. In DNA form, the CDR3 reads TGTGCCAGCAGTTACAGCCTTGGCTACACCTTC. Translated: CASSYSLGYTF.

This clone was seen a handful of times. The gene calls are TRBV7-8 and TRBJ2-7, with 11 bases matching TRBD2. V gave up 4 bases and J gave up 2 bases; unmatched junction bases: 4. Looked up from germline, CDR1 is SGHVS and CDR2 is FQNEAQ. The CDR3 has 15 residues. As DNA, the CDR3 is TGTGCCAGCAGCTCGGTAGCGGGGGGGCCCTACGAGCAGTACTTC. Translating gives CASSSVAGGPYEQYF.

This chain links TRBV29-1 with TRBJ1-1; 7 bases agree with TRBD1. After removal of 6 bases from V and 1 base from J, the junction contained 5 bases not matched to a gene. CDR1 SQVTM and CDR2 ANQGSEA come from the germline V gene. The CDR3 has 13 amino acids. DNA of the CDR3: TGCAGCGTCCCGGGACAGAGGAACACTGAAGCTTTCTTT. This translates into CSVPGQRNTEAFF.

V usage is TRBV6-6 and J usage is TRBJ2-7; the D gene is possibly TRBD1 (6 bases). Germline assignment: CDR1 MNHNY and CDR2 SVGAGI (reference sequence). Trimming left V 2 bases short and J 4 bases short, with 15 bases between. The CDR3 length is 15 residues. The CDR3 loop is CASSYGVRGTYEQYF. The CDR3 DNA reads as TGTGCCAGCAGTTACGGAGTCAGGGGAACTTACGAGCAGTACTTC.

The J gene is TRBJ2-7, the V gene TRBV25-1, with 7 bases fitting TRBD1. V dropped 2 bases and J dropped 6; count of bases not matched to a gene: 10. CDR3 length: 15 amino acids. Germline CDR1 is MGHDK and CDR2 is SYGVNS. In nucleotides, the CDR3 is TGTGCCAGCAGTGAAAGGGGACAGCGAAGATCCGAGCAGTACTTC. This gives the protein CASSERGQRRSEQYF.

This clone was detected once. V gene TRBV4-3 combines with J gene TRBJ1-5; D uncertain. Trimming removed 0 bases at V and 1 base at J, with 10 bases between. The V gene's germline CDR1 is LGHNA and CDR2 YSLEER. The CDR3 has 16 residues. The chain's CDR3 is CASSQDAAASNQPQHF. The CDR3 nucleotides are TGCGCCAGCAGCCAAGATGCAGCGGCGAGCAATCAGCCCCAGCATTTT.

V usage is TRBV24-1 and J usage is TRBJ2-3; 8 bases match TRBD2. V dropped 4 bases and J dropped 4; count of bases not matched to a gene: 24. The CDR3 length is 21 residues. Looked up from germline, CDR1 is KGHDR and CDR2 is SFDVKD. DNA for the CDR3: TGTGCCACCAGTGACCGCGGAGGTCGGGGGGGGCCGGGGAAACCACCAGATACGCAGTATTTT. As protein: CATSDRGGRGGPGKPPDTQYF.

The chain has TRBV5-6 and TRBJ2-7; 10 bases map to TRBD1. The CDR3 is 14 amino acids. CDR1 is SGHDT, CDR2 YYEEEE, per germline. V lost 4 bases, J lost 5 bases, and 6 bases stayed unmatched. As DNA, the CDR3 is TGTGCCAGCAGCGAGGACAGGGGGAGGAACGAGCAGTACTTC. It codes for CASSEDRGRNEQYF.

The chain couples TRBV13 to TRBJ2-7, with 10 bases identical to TRBD2. The germline V gene encodes CDR1 PRHDT and CDR2 FYEKMQ (reference sequence). The V segment lost 5 bases and the J segment 3 bases; nucleotides outside the gene matches: 13. The length of the CDR3 is 17 residues. The DNA of the CDR3 is TGTGCCAGCAGCCCACTAAGCGGGAGGGGCGGCTACTACGAGCAGTACTTC. Its protein is CASSPLSGRGGYYEQYF.

The J gene is TRBJ1-5, the V gene TRBV14; D is possibly TRBD1 (6 bases). This CDR3 has 14 residues. Trimming pared 4 bases from V and 7 bases from J, leaving 14 bases between. CDR1 is SGHDN, CDR2 FVKESK, per germline. The CDR3 loop is CASSRETGTQPQHF. The CDR3 DNA reads TGTGCCAGCAGCCGTGAAACAGGGACCCAGCCCCAGCATTTT.

The chain is built from TRBV15 and TRBJ1-4; D perhaps matches TRBD1 (6 bases). Per germline, CDR1 LNHNV and CDR2 YYDKDF (reference sequence). Trimming shortened V by 0 bases and J by 7 bases, and 12 bases separated the two germline ends. CDR3 size: 15 residues. The CDR3 nucleotides read TGTGCCACCAGCAGAGAAGGCAGGGGTTTTGAAAAACTGTTTTTT. Encoded protein: CATSREGRGFEKLFF.

This chain uses TRBV6-5 with TRBJ1-4, with D perhaps matching TRBD1 (5 bases). Germline V lookup: CDR1 MNHEY, CDR2 SVGAGI. The CDR3 is made up of 15 amino acids. With 5 bases removed from V and 1 base from J, the gap between germline ends came to 11 bases. This chain's CDR3 is CASSLAGITNEKLFF. CDR3 sequence (DNA): TGTGCCAGCAGTCTCGCAGGGATAACTAATGAAAAACTGTTTTTT.